This T cell receptor beta chain was identified during a study of T cell responses to AZD1222 COVID-19 vaccine. Profiled with immunoSEQ multiplex PCR; TCRdb holds only in-frame clones, not every one. The sample holds around 95,000 clones, roughly 86% seen once. Regarding the study as a whole: No day 14 peak samples; only post-peak repertoires were characterized. Nearly half of the spike-specific TCRs reportedly recognize variant regions that carry no mutations.

Concerning this clone itself: The antigen remains undetermined.

The material sequenced was peripheral blood, taken on day 0 of MenACWY control vaccination. This clonotype was sampled from an adult in good health.

As DNA, the CDR3 is TGCGCCAGCAGCTTGGTAGGGAATCCCTACGAGCAGTACTTC. Translated: CASSLVGNPYEQYF. The chain combines TRBV5-1 with TRBJ2-7; D gene ambiguous. The CDR3 spans 14 residues. The germline V gene encodes CDR1 SGHRS and CDR2 YFSETQ. Between the trimmed V and J ends, which lost 0 bases and 2 bases, there was a span of 9 bases. The full variable domain, completed using reference TRBV5-1 and TRBJ2-7, is KAGVTQTPRYLIKTRGQQVTLSCSPISGHRSVSWYQQTPGQGLQFLFEYFSETQRNKGNFPGRFSGRQFSNSRSEMNVSTLELGDSALYLCASSLVGNPYEQYFGPGTRLTVT.